The source of this T cell receptor (beta chain) is a study of immune cell composition in non-small cell lung cancer. Study-wide findings and caveats: It was not proven that tumour-reactive clones equal dominant tumour-associated clones.

The repertoire was sequenced with immunoSEQ multiplex PCR; TCRdb's copy has only in-frame clones and lacks some. The sample holds under 4,000 clones, around 79% seen once. Normal lung was sampled as far from the tumour as possible, at least 3 cm. As regards this clone: Its specificity is not known.

Germline CDR1 is SGHTA and CDR2 is FQGTGA. The CDR3 is 15 residues long. The V end was cut by 4 bases, the J end by 2 bases, with 12 bases between. The rearrangement links TRBV7-3 to TRBJ2-1, with unresolved D. The sequence came from a human donor with non-small cell lung cancer. The donor label of this sample is uncertain. The specimen was non-adjacent lung tissue. CDR3 in DNA: TGTGCCAGCAGCTCCACGCTAGGCCCCTACAATGAGCAGTTCTTC. Translation: CASSSTLGPYNEQFF.